This record covers a single TCR beta chain. These data are taken from a study of cytomegalovirus exposure and HLA in healthy donors. The PCR contained 60 Vbeta and 13 Jbeta primers. Profiling relied on immunoSEQ multiplex PCR, and the TCRdb table lists in-frame clones only, not all of them. This sample yields about 140,000 clones, of which 77% are seen a single time; 1.5% to 2% belongs to the top ten. The ends were cut back, 6 bases at V and 6 bases at J, with 21 bases in the middle. CDR1 MDHEN and CDR2 SYDVKM come from the germline V gene. The CDR3 has 16 residues. The sample was PBMCs. The receptor's source is a female donor in good health and CMV-seronegative. The chain recombines TRBV28 with TRBJ2-1, with TRBD2 as a possible D gene (7 bases). The DNA of the CDR3 is TGTGCCAGCAGCCCAGACCCCAGGGGAGGGCCCAATGAGCAGTTCTTC. This translates into CASSPDPRGGPNEQFF.